This is a list of T cell receptor beta chains from one sample in a study of shared clonotypes between healthy human individuals. Assay: immunoSEQ multiplex PCR; the TCRdb copy retains only in-frame clones and omits some. This repertoire shows 550,000 to 850,000 clones, 55% to 75% found once; its top ten account for under 2%. The specimen was memory CD4+ T cells sorted from blood. The receptors were sampled from a woman aged 25 to 39 in good health. Each CDR3 is given with its conserved first and last residue. The D gene is left open where the match is weak. A clone size is listed for some rows: how often the clone was seen (once, few, many), or a class if it is expanded.

v_call: TRBV29-1
clone_size: NA
cdr3_length: 13
j_call: TRBJ2-1
d_call: NA
cdr3_nt: TGCAGCGTTGAAGTCGGGAGCACGGATGAGCAGTTCTTC
cdr3_aa: CSVEVGSTDEQFF

v_call: TRBV27
clone_size: once
cdr3_length: 15
j_call: TRBJ2-7
d_call: TRBD2
cdr3_nt: TGTGCCAGCAGAATTCTAGCGGGATTCCTTACGGAGCAGTACTTC
cdr3_aa: CASRILAGFLTEQYF

v_call: TRBV28
clone_size: NA
cdr3_length: 15
j_call: TRBJ1-2
d_call: NA
cdr3_nt: TGTGCCAGCAGTTTACAGACAGCGCCCAGGAGGGGCTACACCTTC
cdr3_aa: CASSLQTAPRRGYTF

v_call: TRBV6-5
clone_size: NA
cdr3_length: 14
j_call: TRBJ1-5
d_call: NA
cdr3_nt: TGTGCCAGCAGTTACTCGATTGGACACCAGCCCCAGCATTTT
cdr3_aa: CASSYSIGHQPQHF

v_call: TRBV18
clone_size: NA
cdr3_length: 15
j_call: TRBJ2-2
d_call: NA
cdr3_nt: TGTGCCAGCTCACGCCTAGCCGCGAACACCGGGGAGCTGTTTTTT
cdr3_aa: CASSRLAANTGELFF

v_call: TRBV11-2
clone_size: NA
cdr3_length: 13
j_call: TRBJ1-1
d_call: NA
cdr3_nt: TGTGCCAGCAGCGTCAGGGGCGGAACTGAAGCTTTCTTT
cdr3_aa: CASSVRGGTEAFF

v_call: TRBV6-6
clone_size: NA
cdr3_length: 16
j_call: TRBJ2-2
d_call: NA
cdr3_nt: TGTGCCAGCAGTTACTCTGGTGGGCAGGGTACCGGGGAGCTGTTTTTT
cdr3_aa: CASSYSGGQGTGELFF

v_call: TRBV27
clone_size: NA
cdr3_length: 15
j_call: TRBJ2-3
d_call: TRBD1
cdr3_nt: TGTGCCAGCAGTTCGACAGGGGGTAACACAGATACGCAGTATTTT
cdr3_aa: CASSSTGGNTDTQYF

v_call: TRBV30
clone_size: few
cdr3_length: 13
j_call: TRBJ1-1
d_call: NA
cdr3_nt: TGTGCCTGGAGCAGGACCCAGAACACTGAAGCTTTCTTT
cdr3_aa: CAWSRTQNTEAFF

v_call: TRBV9
clone_size: NA
cdr3_length: 15
j_call: TRBJ1-2
d_call: NA
cdr3_nt: TGTGCCAGCAGCGTAGGTCTTGGCCAGGGCTATGGCTACACCTTC
cdr3_aa: CASSVGLGQGYGYTF

v_call: TRBV2
clone_size: NA
cdr3_length: 13
j_call: TRBJ1-1
d_call: NA
cdr3_nt: TGTGCCACTAAGGGCAGAACGAACACTGAAGCTTTCTTT
cdr3_aa: CATKGRTNTEAFF

v_call: TRBV5-1
clone_size: NA
cdr3_length: 14
j_call: TRBJ1-5
d_call: NA
cdr3_nt: TGCGCCAGCAGCTTGGGGGGGGCGGATCAGCCCCAGCATTTT
cdr3_aa: CASSLGGADQPQHF

v_call: TRBV28
clone_size: few
cdr3_length: 16
j_call: TRBJ1-2
d_call: NA
cdr3_nt: TGTGCCAGCACCATTATCCCGGGCCCCGGGCTTGGTGGCTACACCTTC
cdr3_aa: CASTIIPGPGLGGYTF

v_call: TRBV6-6
clone_size: NA
cdr3_length: 16
j_call: TRBJ2-1
d_call: TRBD2
cdr3_nt: TGTGCCAGCAGTTACTCGAAGGCTAGCGGGAGCAGTGAGCAGTTCTTC
cdr3_aa: CASSYSKASGSSEQFF

v_call: TRBV7-9
clone_size: NA
cdr3_length: 16
j_call: TRBJ1-1
d_call: NA
cdr3_nt: TGTGCCAGCAGCGCGTACAGGGCGCAGAAGAACACTGAAGCTTTCTTT
cdr3_aa: CASSAYRAQKNTEAFF

v_call: TRBV20-1
clone_size: NA
cdr3_length: 11
j_call: TRBJ2-7
d_call: NA
cdr3_nt: TGCAGTGCTAGTGGATCCTACGAGCAGTACTTC
cdr3_aa: CSASGSYEQYF

v_call: TRBV19
clone_size: NA
cdr3_length: 14
j_call: TRBJ2-7
d_call: NA
cdr3_nt: TGTGCCAGTAGTATAGATGGAAGCTCCTACGAGCAGTACTTC
cdr3_aa: CASSIDGSSYEQYF

v_call: TRBV7-6
clone_size: NA
cdr3_length: 14
j_call: TRBJ2-5
d_call: TRBD1
cdr3_nt: TGTGCCAGCAGCTTTCAGGGGGCTAACGGTGCACGGTACTTC
cdr3_aa: CASSFQGANGARYF

v_call: TRBV28
clone_size: NA
cdr3_length: 15
j_call: TRBJ2-2
d_call: NA
cdr3_nt: TGTGCCAGCAGTTTGTTTGGGGGGAGCACCGGGGAGCTGTTTTTT
cdr3_aa: CASSLFGGSTGELFF

v_call: TRBV7-2
clone_size: NA
cdr3_length: 17
j_call: TRBJ2-7
d_call: NA
cdr3_nt: TGTGCCAGCAGCTTAGTAAGTCGAGGGAGTGCTTTTTACGAGCAGTACTTC
cdr3_aa: CASSLVSRGSAFYEQYF

v_call: TRBV2
clone_size: NA
cdr3_length: 15
j_call: TRBJ1-5
d_call: NA
cdr3_nt: TGTGCCAGCAGTTCTGGGCAGGGGATTAGGAAGCCCCAGCATTTT
cdr3_aa: CASSSGQGIRKPQHF

v_call: TRBV7-3
clone_size: NA
cdr3_length: 14
j_call: TRBJ2-3
d_call: NA
cdr3_nt: TGTGCCAGCAGCTTAAAGGCGCACACAGATACGCAGTATTTT
cdr3_aa: CASSLKAHTDTQYF

v_call: TRBV28
clone_size: NA
cdr3_length: 16
j_call: TRBJ2-1
d_call: TRBD2
cdr3_nt: TGTGCCAGCAGCGGGGGGAGCGGGAGGGAAAACAATGAGCAGTTCTTC
cdr3_aa: CASSGGSGRENNEQFF

v_call: TRBV6-1
clone_size: NA
cdr3_length: 15
j_call: TRBJ2-7
d_call: NA
cdr3_nt: TGTGCCAGCAGTGAATCCCGGGTGGGCTCCTACGAGCAGTACTTC
cdr3_aa: CASSESRVGSYEQYF

v_call: TRBV5-1
clone_size: NA
cdr3_length: 15
j_call: TRBJ2-2
d_call: TRBD1
cdr3_nt: TGCGCCAGTAACTGGGACAGGGCGGTTACCGGGGAGCTGTTTTTT
cdr3_aa: CASNWDRAVTGELFF

v_call: TRBV7-3
clone_size: once
cdr3_length: 14
j_call: TRBJ2-1
d_call: NA
cdr3_nt: TGTGCCAGCAGCCAACCCCGGGCCCTTACGGGGCAGTTCTTC
cdr3_aa: CASSQPRALTGQFF

v_call: TRBV4-1
clone_size: NA
cdr3_length: 16
j_call: TRBJ2-3
d_call: NA
cdr3_nt: TGCGCCAGCAGCCAAGGAAGCCAGACTAGCACAGATACGCAGTATTTT
cdr3_aa: CASSQGSQTSTDTQYF

v_call: TRBV10-2
clone_size: NA
cdr3_length: 14
j_call: TRBJ2-5
d_call: TRBD1
cdr3_nt: TGCGCCAGCAACCGACAGGGACCACAAGAGACCCAGTACTTC
cdr3_aa: CASNRQGPQETQYF

v_call: TRBV28
clone_size: NA
cdr3_length: 13
j_call: TRBJ1-5
d_call: NA
cdr3_nt: TGTGCCAGCCATATTCGGGGGGATCAGCCCCAGCATTTT
cdr3_aa: CASHIRGDQPQHF

v_call: TRBV7-9
clone_size: NA
cdr3_length: 16
j_call: TRBJ1-4
d_call: NA
cdr3_nt: TGTGCCAGCAGCTTAGCGGCGGGAGGCGCTAATGAAAAACTGTTTTTT
cdr3_aa: CASSLAAGGANEKLFF

v_call: TRBV6-5
clone_size: NA
cdr3_length: 11
j_call: TRBJ1-2
d_call: NA
cdr3_nt: TGTGCCACGGACAAAATCTATGGCTACACCTTC
cdr3_aa: CATDKIYGYTF

v_call: TRBV9
clone_size: NA
cdr3_length: 15
j_call: TRBJ1-1
d_call: TRBD1
cdr3_nt: TGTGCCAGCAGCGGCCGACAGGGGGCAGACACTGAAGCTTTCTTT
cdr3_aa: CASSGRQGADTEAFF

v_call: TRBV11-2
clone_size: NA
cdr3_length: 14
j_call: TRBJ2-2
d_call: TRBD1
cdr3_nt: TGTGCCAGCAGCTCCCAACAGGGGGACGGGGAGCTGTTTTTT
cdr3_aa: CASSSQQGDGELFF

v_call: TRBV11-3
clone_size: NA
cdr3_length: 17
j_call: TRBJ2-3
d_call: NA
cdr3_nt: TGTGCCAGCAGCTTAGATAAAGGACGCGGCGGCACAGATACGCAGTATTTT
cdr3_aa: CASSLDKGRGGTDTQYF

v_call: TRBV6-1
clone_size: NA
cdr3_length: 14
j_call: TRBJ2-7
d_call: NA
cdr3_nt: TGTGCCAGCAGCCACCGGGCCTTACAAGGTGAGCAGTACTTC
cdr3_aa: CASSHRALQGEQYF

v_call: TRBV15
clone_size: NA
cdr3_length: 12
j_call: TRBJ2-7
d_call: TRBD1
cdr3_nt: TGTGCCACCAGCAGCCGGACAGGCCCCTTCTACTTC
cdr3_aa: CATSSRTGPFYF

v_call: TRBV6-5
clone_size: NA
cdr3_length: 13
j_call: TRBJ1-5
d_call: NA
cdr3_nt: TGTGCCAGCAGTTATGGTAGCAATCAGCCCCAGCATTTT
cdr3_aa: CASSYGSNQPQHF

v_call: TRBV19
clone_size: NA
cdr3_length: 15
j_call: TRBJ1-4
d_call: NA
cdr3_nt: TGTGCCAGTCATCAACCGGGACGGTCTAATGAAAAACTGTTTTTT
cdr3_aa: CASHQPGRSNEKLFF

v_call: TRBV2
clone_size: NA
cdr3_length: 16
j_call: TRBJ2-3
d_call: NA
cdr3_nt: TGTGCCAGCAGTGTCGGTTTCAGAGGCCCCCCAGATACGCAGTATTTT
cdr3_aa: CASSVGFRGPPDTQYF

v_call: TRBV19
clone_size: NA
cdr3_length: 15
j_call: TRBJ2-1
d_call: TRBD2
cdr3_nt: TGTGCCAGTAGCCGGGGACTAGCGGGAGCCAATGAGCAGTTCTTC
cdr3_aa: CASSRGLAGANEQFF

v_call: TRBV13
clone_size: NA
cdr3_length: 18
j_call: TRBJ2-3
d_call: TRBD2
cdr3_nt: TGTGCCAGCAGCACCGGGACTAGCGGGGGGGTGGGCACAGATACGCAGTATTTT
cdr3_aa: CASSTGTSGGVGTDTQYF

v_call: TRBV28
clone_size: NA
cdr3_length: 13
j_call: TRBJ2-2
d_call: NA
cdr3_nt: TGTGCCAGCAGTTCCCCGGCTCTCCAGGGGCTGTTTTTT
cdr3_aa: CASSSPALQGLFF